This T cell receptor (beta chain) appears in the sequencing data of a study of response to subunit inactivated influenza vaccine. Study-level results: Each seasonal influenza vaccination, the authors suggested, recruits few new T cells.

TCRdb reanalysed the RT-PCR reads using MiXCR and keeps one entry per CDR3 protein. The repertoire holds 550,000 to 800,000 distinct CDR3 sequences, with approximately 15% as singletons. This CDR3 region has 18 residues. The V gene's germline CDR1 is SNHLY and CDR2 FYNNEI. V trimming: 6 bases; J trimming: 0 bases; junction bases outside the gene matches: 15. This clonotype has just a few counts. Its specificity is not known. The sample consisted of PBMCs from blood, taken roughly 12 days after vaccination. The V call is TRBV2, the J call TRBJ2-3; 7 nucleotides align to TRBD1. The sequence was obtained from a man aged 45-60 years who received an inactivated influenza vaccine. In DNA, the CDR3 is TGTGCCAGCAGAGGACCGGGACAGCTTTCAAGGAGCACAGATACGCAGTATTTT. It is translated as CASRGPGQLSRSTDTQYF.